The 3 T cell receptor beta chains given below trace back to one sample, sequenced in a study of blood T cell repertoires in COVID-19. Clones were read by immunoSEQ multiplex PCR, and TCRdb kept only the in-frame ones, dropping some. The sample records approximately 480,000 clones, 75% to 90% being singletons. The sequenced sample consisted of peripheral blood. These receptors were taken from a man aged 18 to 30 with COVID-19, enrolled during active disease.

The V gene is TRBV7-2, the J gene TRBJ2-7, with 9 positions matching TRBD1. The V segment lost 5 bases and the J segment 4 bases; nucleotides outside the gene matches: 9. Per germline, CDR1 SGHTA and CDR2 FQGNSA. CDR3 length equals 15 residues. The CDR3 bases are TGTGCCAGCAGCAGACCGGGACAGGGATCGTACGAGCAGTACTTC. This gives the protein CASSRPGQGSYEQYF.

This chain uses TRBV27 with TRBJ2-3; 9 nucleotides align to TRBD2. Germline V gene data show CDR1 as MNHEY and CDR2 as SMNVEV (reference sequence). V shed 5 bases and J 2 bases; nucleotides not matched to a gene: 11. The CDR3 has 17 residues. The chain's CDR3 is CASSPRRSGRPTDTQYF. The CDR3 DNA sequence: TGTGCCAGCAGTCCCCGGAGGAGCGGGAGGCCCACAGATACGCAGTATTTT.

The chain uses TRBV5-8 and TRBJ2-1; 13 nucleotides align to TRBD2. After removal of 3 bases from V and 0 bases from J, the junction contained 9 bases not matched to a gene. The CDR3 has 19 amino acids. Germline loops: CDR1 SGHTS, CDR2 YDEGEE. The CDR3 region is CASSSGLAGPESSYNEQFF. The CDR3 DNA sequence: TGTGCCAGCAGCTCGGGACTAGCGGGGCCTGAGAGCTCCTACAATGAGCAGTTCTTC.